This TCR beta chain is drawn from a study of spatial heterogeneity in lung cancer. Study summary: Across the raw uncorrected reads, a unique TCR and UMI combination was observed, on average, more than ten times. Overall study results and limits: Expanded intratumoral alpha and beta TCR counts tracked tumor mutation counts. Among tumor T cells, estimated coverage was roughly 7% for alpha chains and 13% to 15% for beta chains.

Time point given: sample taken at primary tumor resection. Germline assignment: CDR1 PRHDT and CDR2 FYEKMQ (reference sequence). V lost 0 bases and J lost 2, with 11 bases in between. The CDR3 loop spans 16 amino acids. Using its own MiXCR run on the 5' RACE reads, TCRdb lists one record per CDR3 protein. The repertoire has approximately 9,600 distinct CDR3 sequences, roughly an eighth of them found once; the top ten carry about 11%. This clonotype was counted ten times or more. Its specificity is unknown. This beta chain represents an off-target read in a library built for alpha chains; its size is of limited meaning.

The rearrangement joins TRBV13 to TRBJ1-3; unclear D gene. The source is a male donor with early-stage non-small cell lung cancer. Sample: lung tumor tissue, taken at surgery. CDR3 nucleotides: TGTGCCAGCAGCTTAGGGCGAGGGCTGACTGGAAACACCATATATTTT. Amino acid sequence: CASSLGRGLTGNTIYF.